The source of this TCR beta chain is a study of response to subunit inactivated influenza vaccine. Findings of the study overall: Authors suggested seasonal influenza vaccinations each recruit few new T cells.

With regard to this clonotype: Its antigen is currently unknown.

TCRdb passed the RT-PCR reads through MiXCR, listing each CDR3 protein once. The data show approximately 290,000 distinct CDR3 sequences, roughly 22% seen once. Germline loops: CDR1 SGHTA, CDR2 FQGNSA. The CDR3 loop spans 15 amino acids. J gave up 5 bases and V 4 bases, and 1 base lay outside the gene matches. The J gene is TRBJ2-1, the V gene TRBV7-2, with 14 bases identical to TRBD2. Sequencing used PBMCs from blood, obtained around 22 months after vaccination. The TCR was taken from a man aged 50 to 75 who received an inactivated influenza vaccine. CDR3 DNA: TGTGCCAGCAGCTCGGGACTAGCGGGGGACAATGAGCAGTTCTTC. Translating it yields CASSSGLAGDNEQFF.